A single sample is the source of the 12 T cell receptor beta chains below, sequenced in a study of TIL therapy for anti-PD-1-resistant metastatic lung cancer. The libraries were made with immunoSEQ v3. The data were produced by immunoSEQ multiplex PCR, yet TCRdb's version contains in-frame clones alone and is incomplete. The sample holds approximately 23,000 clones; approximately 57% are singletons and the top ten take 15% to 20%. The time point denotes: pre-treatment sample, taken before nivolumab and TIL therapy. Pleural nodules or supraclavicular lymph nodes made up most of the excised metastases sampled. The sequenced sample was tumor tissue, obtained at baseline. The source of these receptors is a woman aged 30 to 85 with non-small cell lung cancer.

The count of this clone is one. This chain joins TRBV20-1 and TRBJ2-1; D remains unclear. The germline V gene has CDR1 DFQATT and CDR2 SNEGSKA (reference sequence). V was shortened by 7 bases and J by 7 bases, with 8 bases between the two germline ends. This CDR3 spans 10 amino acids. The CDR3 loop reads CSGLANEQFF. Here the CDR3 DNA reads TGCAGTGGACTGGCGAATGAGCAGTTCTTC.

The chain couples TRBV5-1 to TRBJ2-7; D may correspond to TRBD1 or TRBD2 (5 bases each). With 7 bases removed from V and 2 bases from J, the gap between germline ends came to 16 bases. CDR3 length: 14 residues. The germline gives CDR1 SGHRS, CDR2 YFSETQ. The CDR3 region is CASGTREPPYEQYF. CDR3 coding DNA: TGCGCCAGCGGTACCAGGGAGCCTCCCTACGAGCAGTACTTC.

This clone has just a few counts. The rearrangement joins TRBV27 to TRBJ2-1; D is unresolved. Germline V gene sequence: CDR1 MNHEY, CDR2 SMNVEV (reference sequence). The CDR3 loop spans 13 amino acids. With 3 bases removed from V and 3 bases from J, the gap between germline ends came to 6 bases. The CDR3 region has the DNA TGTGCCAGCAGTTTGTTGGACTACAATGAGCAGTTCTTC. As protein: CASSLLDYNEQFF.

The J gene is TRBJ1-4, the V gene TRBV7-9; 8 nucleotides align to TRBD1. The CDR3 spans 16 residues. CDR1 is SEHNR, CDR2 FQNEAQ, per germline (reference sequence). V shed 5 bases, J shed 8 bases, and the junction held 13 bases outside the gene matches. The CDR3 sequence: CASSQGEEWTGEKLFF. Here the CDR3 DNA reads TGTGCCAGCAGCCAAGGAGAGGAATGGACAGGGGAAAAACTGTTTTTT.

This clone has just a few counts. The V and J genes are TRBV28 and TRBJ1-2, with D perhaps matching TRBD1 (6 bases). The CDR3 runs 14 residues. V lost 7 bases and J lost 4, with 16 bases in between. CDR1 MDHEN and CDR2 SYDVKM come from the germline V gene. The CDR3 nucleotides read TGTGCCAGCACCTCAGAAGACAGGACCTATGGCTACACCTTC. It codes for CASTSEDRTYGYTF.

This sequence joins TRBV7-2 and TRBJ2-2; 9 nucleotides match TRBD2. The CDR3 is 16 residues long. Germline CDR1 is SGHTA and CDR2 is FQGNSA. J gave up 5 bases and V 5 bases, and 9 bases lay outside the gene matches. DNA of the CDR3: TGTGCCAGCAGCCGTCGTAGCGGGAGTTTAACCGGGGAGCTGTTTTTT. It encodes CASSRRSGSLTGELFF.

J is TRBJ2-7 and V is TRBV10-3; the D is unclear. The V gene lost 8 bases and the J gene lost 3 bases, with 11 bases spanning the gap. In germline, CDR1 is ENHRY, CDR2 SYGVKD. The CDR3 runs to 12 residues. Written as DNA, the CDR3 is TGTGCCATCGGCAGGAATAGCTACGAGCAGTACTTC. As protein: CAIGRNSYEQYF.

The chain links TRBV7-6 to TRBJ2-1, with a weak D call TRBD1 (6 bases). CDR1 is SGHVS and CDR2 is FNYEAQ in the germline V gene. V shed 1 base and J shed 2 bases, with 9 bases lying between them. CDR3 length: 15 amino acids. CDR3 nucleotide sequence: TGTGCCAGCAGCTTAGGTCCAGGGGCCTACAATGAGCAGTTCTTC. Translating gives CASSLGPGAYNEQFF.

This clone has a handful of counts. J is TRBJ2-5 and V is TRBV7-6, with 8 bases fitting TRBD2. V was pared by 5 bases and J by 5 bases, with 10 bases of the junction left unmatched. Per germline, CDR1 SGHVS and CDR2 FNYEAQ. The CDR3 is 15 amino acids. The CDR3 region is CASSTTSGGRETQYF. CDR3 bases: TGTGCCAGCAGCACAACTAGCGGAGGGAGGGAGACCCAGTACTTC. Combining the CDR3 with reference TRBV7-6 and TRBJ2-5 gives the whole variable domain GAGVSQSPRYKVTKRGQDVALRCDPISGHVSLYWYRQALGQGPEFLTYFNYEAQQDKSGLPNDRFSAERPEGSISTLTIQRTEQRDSAMYRCASSTTSGGRETQYFGPGTRLLVL.

In nucleotides, the CDR3 is TGTGCCAGTACGGGACTCGGCAATCAGCCCCAGCATTTT. Residues: CASTGLGNQPQHF. The V gene is TRBV19, the J gene TRBJ1-5; weak D call: TRBD1 (5 bases). Germline-derived CDR1 and CDR2 are LNHDA and SQIVND (reference sequence). The CDR3 runs 13 residues. V lost 7 bases and J 2 bases, leaving 9 bases between the germline ends.

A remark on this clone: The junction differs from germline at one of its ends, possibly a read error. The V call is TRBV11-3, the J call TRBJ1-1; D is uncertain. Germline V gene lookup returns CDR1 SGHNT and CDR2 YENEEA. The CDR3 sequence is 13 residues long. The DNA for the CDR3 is TGTGCCAGCGGGTACCAGGCGAACACCGAAGCTTCCTTT. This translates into CASGYQANTEASF.

The CDR3 DNA sequence: TGTGCCAGCTATGGGGCAAGCTCTGGAAACACCATATATTTT. It codes for CASYGASSGNTIYF. The chain joins TRBV27 to TRBJ1-3; tentatively, D is TRBD1 (5 bases). Germline V gene data show CDR1 as MNHEY and CDR2 as SMNVEV (reference sequence). The CDR3 has 14 residues. V was cut by 8 bases and J by 0 bases, with 11 bases left in between.